One sample yielded the 24 T cell receptor beta chains listed below, sequenced in a study of STAT5B mutations in CD4+ large granular lymphocyte leukemia (dated by TCRdb to between 2021 and 2024). The protocol used for the library was the immunoSEQ multiplex PCR assay. Held by TCRdb, this immuneACCESS table contains in-frame sequences only and omits some clones. Under half of the omission traces to an unresolved V gene where checked; the cause of the rest is unknown. Present in this sample are roughly 30,000 clones, 76% of which were seen just once. Of the sample, approximately 2% falls within the top ten clones. The sample was CD4+ T cells from blood buffy coats. The receptor set was obtained from a human donor in good health.

V gene TRBV30 combines with J gene TRBJ2-3, with D hard to call. In germline, CDR1 is GTSNPN, CDR2 SVGIG (reference sequence). This CDR3 comprises 15 residues. V lost 7 bases to trimming and J lost 0 bases, with 17 bases between them. CDR3 residues: CAFRNRPTSTDTQYF. As DNA, the CDR3 is TGTGCCTTCAGGAACAGACCAACTAGCACAGATACGCAGTATTTT.

This clone came up once. The CDR3 sequence is CASKGQGAAGANVLTF. DNA of the CDR3: TGTGCCAGCAAGGGACAGGGGGCGGCCGGGGCCAACGTCCTGACTTTC. This chain joins TRBV6-6 and TRBJ2-6; 12 bases are a match to TRBD1. This CDR3 comprises 16 residues. Germline V CDR1 and CDR2: MNHNY, SVGAGI (reference sequence). The V and J ends lost 7 bases and 4 bases, in that order; junction bases with no gene match: 5.

The chain uses TRBV7-2 and TRBJ2-7; 10 bases fit TRBD1. V was pared by 5 bases and J by 6 bases, with 16 bases of the junction left unmatched. There are 17 residues in the CDR3. From germline, CDR1 is SGHTA and CDR2 FQGNSA. This CDR3 reads CASSASLDRGARGEQYF. As DNA, the CDR3 is TGTGCCAGCAGCGCTAGTCTGGACAGGGGGGCTAGGGGCGAGCAGTACTTC.

This chain connects TRBV10-2 to TRBJ2-5; D is possibly TRBD1 (5 bases). This CDR3 region has 14 residues. V was cut by 8 bases and J by 7 bases, with 20 bases left in between. From germline, CDR1 is WSHSY and CDR2 SAAADI. CDR3 in amino acids: CASHGQISRGTQYF. The CDR3 DNA sequence: TGCGCCAGCCACGGACAAATTTCAAGGGGGACCCAGTACTTC.

The rearrangement links TRBV5-4 to TRBJ2-3; D is unclear. The CDR3 runs to 14 residues. V lost 0 bases, J lost 2 bases, and 7 bases lay in between. CDR1 is SGHNT and CDR2 is YYREEE in the germline V gene (reference sequence). CDR3 sequence (DNA): TGTGCCAGCAGCTTGGCCGGAAACACAGATACGCAGTATTTT. Translation: CASSLAGNTDTQYF.

The CDR3 DNA reads TGCGCCAGCTACCCCTGGGGGCTCACAGATACGCAGTATTTT. Protein sequence: CASYPWGLTDTQYF. This chain joins TRBV5-1 and TRBJ2-3, with D possibly being TRBD1 (6 bases). The CDR3 has 14 amino acids. Per germline, CDR1 SGHRS and CDR2 YFSETQ. Trimming cost V 7 bases and J 2 bases, with 14 bases left between them.

The chain employs TRBV30 and TRBJ2-5; the D is unclear. Germline V gene lookup returns CDR1 GTSNPN and CDR2 SVGIG (reference sequence). The CDR3 covers 13 residues. Trimming took off 0 bases at V and 0 bases at J, with 5 bases between the two ends. CDR3 residues: CAWSVNNQETQYF. The CDR3 nucleotides are TGTGCCTGGAGTGTCAACAACCAAGAGACCCAGTACTTC. The full variable domain, completed using reference TRBV30 and TRBJ2-5, is SQTIHQWPATLVQPVGSPLSLECTVEGTSNPNLYWYRQAAGRGLQLLFYSVGIGQISSEVPQNLSASRPQDRQFILSSKKLLLSDSGFYLCAWSVNNQETQYFGPGTRLLVL.

The V gene is TRBV23-1, the J gene TRBJ1-2, with a possible D match to TRBD1 (5 bases). TRBV23-1 is reported as an ORF; its role is uncertain. V was trimmed by 8 bases and J by 2 bases, leaving 12 bases between them. CDR3 length: 13 amino acids. CDR3 sequence (DNA): TGCGCCAGCGACCGGACACCCAACTATGGCTACACCTTC. Amino acids: CASDRTPNYGYTF.

The rearrangement uses TRBV18 and TRBJ2-1; TRBD1 aligns across 9 bases. J lost 4 bases, V lost 2 bases, and 9 bases had no gene match. Germline V lookup: CDR1 KGHSH, CDR2 LQKENI. CDR3 length: 17 residues. CDR3 in amino acids: CASSPTRTGQGYNEQFF. The CDR3 DNA sequence: TGTGCCAGCTCACCAACTAGAACGGGACAGGGTTACAATGAGCAGTTCTTC. The full variable domain, completed using reference TRBV18 and TRBJ2-1, is NAGVMQNPRHLVRRRGQEARLRCSPMKGHSHVYWYRQLPEEGLKFMVYLQKENIIDESGMPKERFSAEFPKEGPSILRIQQVVRGDSAAYFCASSPTRTGQGYNEQFFGPGTRLTVL.

This clone was detected only a few times. The chain carries TRBV18 and TRBJ2-7, with D possibly called TRBD1 or TRBD2 (5 bases each). Looked up from germline, CDR1 is KGHSH and CDR2 is LQKENI. The ends were cut back, 3 bases at V and 7 bases at J, with 10 bases in the middle. The CDR3 totals 12 residues. CDR3 bases: TGTGCCAGCTCACCGACGGGGCAGGAGCAGTACTTC. This codes for CASSPTGQEQYF.

On this clone itself: Other DNA sequences of this sample code for an identical CDR3. The CDR3 DNA sequence: TGTGCCAGCAGCTTAGCGGGTGGGGGCGAGACCCAGTACTTC. This encodes CASSLAGGGETQYF. The chain uses TRBV7-2 and TRBJ2-5, with a tentative D call TRBD1 (6 bases). Germline V gene lookup returns CDR1 SGHTA and CDR2 FQGNSA. The V gene lost 0 bases and the J gene lost 5 bases, with 10 bases spanning the gap. The length of the CDR3 is 14 residues.

The chain recombines TRBV7-2 with TRBJ1-5; 9 bases map to TRBD1. This CDR3 region has 15 residues. V gave up 5 bases and J gave up 7 bases; unmatched junction bases: 9. Per the germline V gene, CDR1 is SGHTA and CDR2 is FQGNSA. CDR3 amino acids: CASSTRQGDRQPQHF. The CDR3 DNA sequence: TGTGCCAGCAGCACCCGACAGGGGGATAGGCAGCCCCAGCATTTT.

This rearrangement joins TRBV7-9 to TRBJ2-2; the match to TRBD2 covers 9 bases. Trimming at V came to 4 bases and at J to 4 bases, leaving 10 bases not matched to a gene. Germline loops: CDR1 SEHNR, CDR2 FQNEAQ (reference sequence). The length of the CDR3 is 17 residues. CDR3 loop: CASSSKREVIGTGELFF. CDR3 sequence (DNA): TGTGCCAGCAGCTCCAAGCGGGAGGTGATCGGCACCGGGGAGCTGTTTTTT.

This clone appeared once. The chain has TRBV28 and TRBJ2-1; 16 bases fit TRBD2. J lost 6 bases, V lost 5 bases, and 4 bases had no gene match. Germline values: CDR1 MDHEN, CDR2 SYDVKM. There are 16 residues in the CDR3. The CDR3 protein is CASSHGTSGRVNEQFF. The CDR3 coding sequence is TGTGCCAGCAGTCACGGGACTAGCGGGAGGGTCAATGAGCAGTTCTTC.

The CDR3 sequence: CASKGIRDRLDTDTQYF. CDR3 nucleotide sequence: TGTGCCAGTAAGGGGATTCGGGACCGGTTGGACACAGATACGCAGTATTTT. V is TRBV19 and J is TRBJ2-3, with D perhaps TRBD1 or TRBD2 (5 bases each). CDR3 size: 17 residues. The V end lost 7 bases, the J end lost 2 bases, and 22 bases lay between the germline ends. Per germline, CDR1 LNHDA and CDR2 SQIVND (reference sequence).

The CDR3 DNA sequence: TGTGCCAGCAGCCGGGACGGGAGCTCCTATAATTCACCCCTCCACTTT. This codes for CASSRDGSSYNSPLHF. This rearrangement joins TRBV5-4 to TRBJ1-6, with a possible D match to TRBD1 (5 bases). Per germline, CDR1 SGHNT and CDR2 YYREEE (reference sequence). V was shortened by 4 bases and J by 0 bases, with 11 bases between the two germline ends. CDR3 length equals 16 residues. The entire variable domain, with the rest obtained from reference TRBV5-4 and TRBJ1-6, is as follows: ETGVTQSPTHLIKTRGQQVTLRCSSQSGHNTVSWYQQALGQGPQFIFQYYREEENGRGNFPPRFSGLQFPNYSSELNVNALELDDSALYLCASSRDGSSYNSPLHFGNGTRLTVT.

The chain carries TRBV6-5 and TRBJ2-1, with TRBD2 as a possible D gene (6 bases). Germline values: CDR1 MNHEY, CDR2 SVGAGI. This CDR3 has 15 residues. Trimming took 6 bases from V and 7 from J, leaving 19 bases between them. CDR3 loop: CASSTGLAKWNEQFF. As DNA, the CDR3 is TGTGCCAGCAGCACCGGGCTAGCGAAGTGGAATGAGCAGTTCTTC.

V gene TRBV19 combines with J gene TRBJ2-5; D is possibly TRBD1 (5 bases). Germline assignment: CDR1 LNHDA and CDR2 SQIVND (reference sequence). The CDR3 totals 15 residues. The ends were cut back, 4 bases at V and 5 bases at J, with 17 bases in the middle. The CDR3 nucleotides read TGTGCCAGTAGTAGATGGGCGCAGGGTACGGAGACCCAGTACTTC. Translating it yields CASSRWAQGTETQYF.

This chain links TRBV9 with TRBJ2-3; 8 positions match TRBD2. There are 18 residues in the CDR3. Germline assignment: CDR1 SGDLS and CDR2 YYNGEE. Losses at the gene ends were 4 bases for V and 7 bases for J; bases not matched to a gene: 20. The CDR3 is CASSPDPFTSGVRHTQYF. DNA for the CDR3: TGTGCCAGCAGCCCAGACCCATTCACTAGCGGCGTGAGACATACGCAGTATTTT.

The V and J genes are TRBV9 and TRBJ2-7, with D perhaps matching TRBD2 (6 bases). Germline V gene sequence: CDR1 SGDLS, CDR2 YYNGEE. This CDR3 spans 15 amino acids. The V end was cut by 0 bases, the J end by 1 base, with 11 bases between. The DNA of the CDR3 is TGTGCCAGCAGCGTAGGTGGGGACTGGTCCTACGAGCAGTACTTC. It encodes CASSVGGDWSYEQYF. Combining the CDR3 with reference TRBV9 and TRBJ2-7 gives the whole variable domain DSGVTQTPKHLITATGQRVTLRCSPRSGDLSVYWYQQSLDQGLQFLIQYYNGEERAKGNILERFSAQQFPDLHSELNLSSLELGDSALYFCASSVGGDWSYEQYFGPGTRLTVT.

This chain links TRBV12-5 with TRBJ2-3; 12 bases line up with TRBD1. Germline V gives CDR1 LGHNT, CDR2 FRNRAP. CDR3 length: 15 residues. V trimming: 4 bases; J trimming: 6 bases; junction bases outside the gene matches: 5. CDR3 region: CASGSGQGARDTQYF. The DNA for the CDR3 is TGTGCTAGTGGTTCGGGACAGGGGGCCCGGGATACGCAGTATTTT.

V gene TRBV5-1 combines with J gene TRBJ2-7; D is uncertain. The ends were cut back, 3 bases at V and 4 bases at J, with 14 bases in the middle. The CDR3 covers 14 residues. CDR1 is SGHRS and CDR2 is YFSETQ in the germline V gene. The CDR3, as DNA: TGCGCCAGCAGCTCCCGGGCTAGGGCTTACGAGCAGTACTTC. This sequence encodes CASSSRARAYEQYF.

This sequence joins TRBV2 and TRBJ1-5; TRBD1 matches 7 bases. The germline V gene encodes CDR1 SNHLY and CDR2 FYNNEI. The CDR3 is 17 amino acids. J gave up 0 bases and V 3 bases, and 8 bases lay outside the gene matches. The CDR3 loop reads CASSEGRGVNSNQPQHF. CDR3 coding DNA: TGTGCCAGCAGTGAGGGCAGGGGGGTGAATAGCAATCAGCCCCAGCATTTT.

The rearrangement uses TRBV14 and TRBJ2-2; possibly TRBD2 for D (8 bases). Per germline, CDR1 SGHDN and CDR2 FVKESK. This CDR3 has 15 amino acids. Trimming shortened V by 7 bases and J by 2 bases, and 14 bases separated the two germline ends. As DNA, the CDR3 is TGTGCCAGCACCGGGAGGGGGCCTAACACCGGGGAGCTGTTTTTT. Amino acid sequence: CASTGRGPNTGELFF.